This record concerns one TCR beta chain sequence. Other DNA sequences in this sample translate to the same CDR3. The entry originates in a study of technical replicates of blood from several donors. V lost 8 bases and J 1 base, leaving 6 bases between the germline ends. The germline V gene has CDR1 MNHEY and CDR2 SMNVEV (reference sequence). The CDR3 is made up of 11 amino acids. TCRdb's table, derived via immunoSEQ multiplex PCR, lists solely in-frame clones and lacks some. This table holds fewer than 100,000 clones, just under 95% found once. Sequences were obtained from T cells isolated from PBMCs. The gene calls are TRBV27 and TRBJ2-7; no clear D gene. This TCR was sampled from a human donor in good health. The CDR3 sequence: CASASSYEQYF. For the CDR3, the DNA is TGTGCCAGCGCTAGTTCCTACGAGCAGTACTTC.